The present T cell receptor (beta chain) was sequenced within a study of blood T cell repertoires in COVID-19. Per the germline V gene, CDR1 is KGHSH and CDR2 is LQKENI. The CDR3 has 14 residues. Trimming took 2 bases from V and 8 from J; bases not matched to a gene: 8. Measured with immunoSEQ multiplex PCR; TCRdb has only the in-frame clones, and not every one. The sample contains around 250,000 clones, 80% to 85% of which appear only once. The chain carries TRBV18 and TRBJ1-2; 7 bases line up with TRBD1. Sequences were obtained from peripheral blood. The source is a woman between 40 and 55 years old who had recovered from COVID-19. The CDR3 is CASSPGARGEGYTF. As DNA, the CDR3 is TGTGCCAGCTCACCAGGGGCCAGGGGGGAAGGCTACACCTTC. Together with reference TRBV18 and TRBJ1-2, the CDR3 gives the full variable domain: NAGVMQNPRHLVRRRGQEARLRCSPMKGHSHVYWYRQLPEEGLKFMVYLQKENIIDESGMPKERFSAEFPKEGPSILRIQQVVRGDSAAYFCASSPGARGEGYTFGSGTRLTVV.